The clone carrying this T cell receptor (beta chain) was seen a few times. These data come from a study of identical twins. In TCRdb, the 5' RACE reads were re-called with MiXCR into one record per CDR3 protein. The repertoire has 700,000 or so distinct CDR3 sequences, 21% of them found once; the top ten carry over 4%. CDR3 length: 15 residues. Trimming removed 6 bases at V and 0 bases at J, with 12 bases between. Germline CDR1 reads MNHNS; CDR2 reads SASEGT. This sample was shared with a second study, whose subject was T cells expressing NK-cell markers. That publication notes: Sequencing covered eight donors, seven HCMV-seropositive and one seronegative.

Sequenced material: PBMCs. The V and J genes are TRBV6-1 and TRBJ2-1; no clear D gene. This sequence was found in a woman younger than 35 in good health. The CDR3 region is CASRATVSSYNEQFF. The CDR3 DNA reads TGTGCCAGCAGGGCTACTGTGAGCTCCTACAATGAGCAGTTCTTC.